The 17 T cell receptor beta chains given below trace back to one sample, sequenced in a study of blood T cell repertoires in COVID-19. Produced via immunoSEQ multiplex PCR; TCRdb's table is partial and in-frame only. The profile shows more than 300,000 clones, 80% to 85% of them singletons. Sequences were obtained from PBMCs or T cells enriched from blood (not recorded which). The receptors come from a woman in her forties or fifties who had recovered from COVID-19.

This clone has a handful of counts. The rearrangement links TRBV7-6 to TRBJ2-1; 9 nucleotides line up with TRBD1. The V and J ends lost 5 bases and 5 bases, in that order; junction bases with no gene match: 10. The CDR3 is made up of 16 amino acids. Germline lookup yields CDR1 SGHVS and CDR2 FNYEAQ. The CDR3 spells CASSPTDRGFHNEQFF. CDR3 coding DNA: TGTGCCAGCAGCCCGACCGACAGGGGGTTCCACAATGAGCAGTTCTTC.

The V and J genes are TRBV7-3 and TRBJ2-2; a weak D match, TRBD2 (6 bases). CDR1 and CDR2 (germline): SGHTA, FQGTGA. Trimming pared 5 bases from V and 1 base from J, leaving 11 bases between. The CDR3 runs 15 residues. CDR3 loop: CASSRGGENTGELFF. CDR3 in DNA: TGTGCCAGCAGCCGGGGAGGTGAGAACACCGGGGAGCTGTTTTTT.

This rearrangement joins TRBV7-9 to TRBJ1-3; 7 nucleotides agree with TRBD1. Germline lookup yields CDR1 SEHNR and CDR2 FQNEAQ (reference sequence). V was pared by 5 bases and J by 3 bases, with 7 bases of the junction left unmatched. The CDR3 is made up of 15 amino acids. CDR3 protein: CASSPSTGHGNTIYF. The CDR3 nucleotides are TGTGCCAGCAGCCCATCGACAGGGCATGGAAACACCATATATTTT.

This clone was picked up a small number of times. CDR3 DNA sequence: TGTGCCAGCAGTTACACAGGGAGTGGCTACACCTTC. It is translated as CASSYTGSGYTF. The chain is built from TRBV6-5 and TRBJ1-2, with D possibly TRBD1 on 6 matching bases. Trimming left V 2 bases short and J 7 bases short, with 8 bases between. Germline V gene sequence: CDR1 MNHEY, CDR2 SVGAGI. CDR3 size: 12 residues.

The V and J genes are TRBV30 and TRBJ1-5, with D possibly being TRBD1 (6 bases). V lost 0 bases to trimming and J lost 7 bases, with 13 bases between them. CDR3 size: 14 residues. CDR1 and CDR2 (germline): GTSNPN, SVGIG (reference sequence). Written as DNA, the CDR3 is TGTGCCTGGAGTGTAACAGGGAGTGACCAGCCCCAGCATTTT. Translating gives CAWSVTGSDQPQHF.

The V gene is TRBV9, the J gene TRBJ1-1; possible D gene TRBD1, 6 bases. In germline, CDR1 is SGDLS, CDR2 YYNGEE. V shed 4 bases and J shed 0 bases, with 13 bases lying between them. This CDR3 is 15 amino acids long. CDR3 residues: CASSSGQPVNTEAFF. The CDR3 nucleotides read TGTGCCAGCAGCTCAGGACAGCCGGTGAACACTGAAGCTTTCTTT.

This clone was found a few times. CDR3 region: CATSRDLSEAFF. In DNA form, the CDR3 reads TGTGCCACCAGCAGAGATTTGAGTGAAGCTTTCTTT. This rearrangement joins TRBV15 to TRBJ1-1; D gene unclear. CDR1 and CDR2 (germline): LNHNV, YYDKDF (reference sequence). The V end lost 0 bases, the J end lost 7 bases, and 6 bases lay between the germline ends. The CDR3 totals 12 residues.

In regard to this clone: Other DNA sequences in the sample encode the same CDR3. The chain has TRBV5-1 and TRBJ2-5; the D is unclear. The CDR3 has 12 residues. Germline V gene sequence: CDR1 SGHRS, CDR2 YFSETQ. V dropped 0 bases and J dropped 4 bases, with 4 bases sitting between them. The CDR3 DNA follows: TGCGCCAGCAGCTTGGCCGGAGAGACCCAGTACTTC. Residues: CASSLAGETQYF.

The chain is built from TRBV7-2 and TRBJ2-3; D might be TRBD2 (6 bases). Germline V gene sequence: CDR1 SGHTA, CDR2 FQGNSA. The V end was cut by 8 bases, the J end by 6 bases, with 9 bases between. The CDR3 covers 11 residues. The CDR3 reads CASRSGDTQYF. DNA of the CDR3: TGTGCCAGCCGGAGCGGGGATACGCAGTATTTT.

The gene calls are TRBV2 and TRBJ1-1; the D gene is possibly TRBD1 (6 bases). V was shortened by 6 bases and J by 3 bases, with 17 bases between the two germline ends. The germline V gene encodes CDR1 SNHLY and CDR2 FYNNEI. The CDR3 is 15 amino acids. CDR3 sequence (DNA): TGTGCCAGCAGCCTGGACAGCGCCTTGGACACTGAAGCTTTCTTT. Amino acid sequence: CASSLDSALDTEAFF.

The gene calls are TRBV28 and TRBJ2-4; 10 nucleotides agree with TRBD2. The CDR3 has 16 amino acids. V lost 1 base and J lost 4; bases outside the gene matches: 4. Germline V CDR1 and CDR2: MDHEN, SYDVKM. The CDR3 DNA reads as TGTGCCAGCAGTTTATTTGTTAGCGGGGGGAAAAACATTCAGTACTTC. It translates to CASSLFVSGGKNIQYF.

This clone occurred once. J is TRBJ2-7 and V is TRBV7-2, with TRBD1 identical over 8 bases. Germline V CDR1 and CDR2: SGHTA, FQGNSA. The length of the CDR3 is 14 residues. V lost 5 bases, J lost 2 bases, and 5 bases stayed unmatched. The CDR3 sequence is CASSPDRGPYEQYF. The DNA of the CDR3 is TGTGCCAGCAGCCCCGACAGGGGTCCCTACGAGCAGTACTTC.

This rearrangement joins TRBV18 to TRBJ1-5, with 10 bases fitting TRBD1. Germline loops: CDR1 KGHSH, CDR2 LQKENI. V shed 0 bases and J 6 bases; nucleotides not matched to a gene: 5. The CDR3 is 16 amino acids. CDR3 nucleotide sequence: TGTGCCAGCTCACCACCAGGACAGGGGGGAAGTCAGCCCCAGCATTTT. Translated: CASSPPGQGGSQPQHF.

The chain employs TRBV10-2 and TRBJ2-1; TRBD2 aligns across 9 bases. Trimming took 3 bases from V and 7 from J; bases not matched to a gene: 19. Germline V gene lookup returns CDR1 WSHSY and CDR2 SAAADI. This CDR3 contains 19 residues. CDR3 sequence (DNA): TGCGCCAGCAGTGAAGTCCCCCCCTCGGGCGGGAGGGCTAATAATGAGCAGTTCTTC. Encoded protein: CASSEVPPSGGRANNEQFF.

The chain uses TRBV2 and TRBJ1-4, with D possibly matching TRBD1 (5 bases). Germline values: CDR1 SNHLY, CDR2 FYNNEI. This CDR3 region has 13 residues. The V gene lost 9 bases and the J gene lost 6 bases, with 14 bases spanning the gap. The CDR3 here is CASLGGIDEKLFF. For the CDR3, the DNA is TGTGCCAGTCTCGGGGGGATTGATGAAAAACTGTTTTTT.

V is TRBV28 and J is TRBJ1-2; 7 nucleotides agree with TRBD1. This CDR3 has 14 amino acids. The germline gives CDR1 MDHEN, CDR2 SYDVKM. Trimming removed 6 bases from V and 4 bases from J; junction bases left unmatched: 8. CDR3 amino acids: CASSKSGTAYGYTF. The CDR3 coding sequence is TGTGCCAGCAGCAAATCCGGGACAGCCTATGGCTACACCTTC.

The chain carries TRBV18 and TRBJ1-1; D might be TRBD1 (5 bases). Germline loops: CDR1 KGHSH, CDR2 LQKENI. This CDR3 contains 14 residues. V was shortened by 3 bases and J by 0 bases, with 8 bases between the two germline ends. DNA of the CDR3: TGTGCCAGCTCACCGACAGCCATGAACACTGAAGCTTTCTTT. Its translation is CASSPTAMNTEAFF.